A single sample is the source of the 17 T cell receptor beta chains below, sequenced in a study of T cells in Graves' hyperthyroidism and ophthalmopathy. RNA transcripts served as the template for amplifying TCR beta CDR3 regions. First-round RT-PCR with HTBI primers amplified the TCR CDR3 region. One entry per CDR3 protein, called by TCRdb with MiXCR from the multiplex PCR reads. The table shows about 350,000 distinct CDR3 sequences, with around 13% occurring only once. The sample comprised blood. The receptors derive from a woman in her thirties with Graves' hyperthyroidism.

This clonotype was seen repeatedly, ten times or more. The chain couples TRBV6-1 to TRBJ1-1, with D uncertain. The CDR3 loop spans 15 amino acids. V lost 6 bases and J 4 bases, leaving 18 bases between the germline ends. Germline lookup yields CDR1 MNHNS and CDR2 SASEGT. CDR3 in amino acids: CASSRNYDGGTEAFF. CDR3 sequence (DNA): TGTGCCAGCAGCCGTAATTATGATGGCGGCACTGAAGCTTTCTTT.

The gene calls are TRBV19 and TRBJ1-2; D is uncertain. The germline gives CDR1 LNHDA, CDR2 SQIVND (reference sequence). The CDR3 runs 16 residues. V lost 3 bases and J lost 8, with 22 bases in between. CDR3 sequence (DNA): TGTGCCAGTAGTATGGGCGCCGGGCTCCCCCTGAGGGGCTACACCTTC. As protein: CASSMGAGLPLRGYTF.

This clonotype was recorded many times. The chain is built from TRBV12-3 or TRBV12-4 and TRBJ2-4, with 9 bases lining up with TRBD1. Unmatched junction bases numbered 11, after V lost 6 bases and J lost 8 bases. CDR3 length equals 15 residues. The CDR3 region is CASSLGTGTGHIQYF. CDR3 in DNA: TGTGCCAGCAGCCTCGGGACAGGGACGGGGCACATTCAGTACTTC.

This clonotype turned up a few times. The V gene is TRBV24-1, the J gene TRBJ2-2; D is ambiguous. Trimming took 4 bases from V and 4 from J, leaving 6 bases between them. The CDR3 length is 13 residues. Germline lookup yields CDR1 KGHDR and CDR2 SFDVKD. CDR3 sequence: CATSDPFTGELFF. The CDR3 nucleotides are TGTGCCACCAGTGACCCCTTCACCGGGGAGCTGTTTTTT.

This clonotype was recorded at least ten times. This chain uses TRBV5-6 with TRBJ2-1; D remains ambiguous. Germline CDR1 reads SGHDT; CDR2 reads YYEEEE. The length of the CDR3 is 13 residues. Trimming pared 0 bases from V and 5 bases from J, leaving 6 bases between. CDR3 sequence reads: CASSLALNNEQFF. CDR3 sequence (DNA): TGTGCCAGCAGCTTGGCTTTGAACAATGAGCAGTTCTTC.

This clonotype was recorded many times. In nucleotides, the CDR3 is TGTGCCAGCAGTTCCCGCGGCTACGAGCAGTACTTC. Its protein product is CASSSRGYEQYF. The V and J genes are TRBV27 and TRBJ2-7; D gene ambiguous. Germline V gene sequence: CDR1 MNHEY, CDR2 SMNVEV (reference sequence). The CDR3 length is 12 residues. V lost 4 bases, J lost 3 bases, and 7 bases lay in between.

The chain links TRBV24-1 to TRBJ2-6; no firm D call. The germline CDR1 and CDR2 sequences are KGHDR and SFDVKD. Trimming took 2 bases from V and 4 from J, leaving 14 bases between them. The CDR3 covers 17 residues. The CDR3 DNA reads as TGTGCCACCAGTGATTCCCGCGAGATACTCGGGGCCAACGTCCTGACTTTC. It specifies CATSDSREILGANVLTF.

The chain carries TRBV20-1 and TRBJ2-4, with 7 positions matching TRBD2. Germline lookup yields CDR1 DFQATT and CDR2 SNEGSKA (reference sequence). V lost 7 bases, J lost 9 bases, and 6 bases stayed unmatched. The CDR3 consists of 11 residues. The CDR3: CSVGRGGIQYF. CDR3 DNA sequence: TGCAGTGTCGGTCGCGGGGGCATTCAGTACTTC.

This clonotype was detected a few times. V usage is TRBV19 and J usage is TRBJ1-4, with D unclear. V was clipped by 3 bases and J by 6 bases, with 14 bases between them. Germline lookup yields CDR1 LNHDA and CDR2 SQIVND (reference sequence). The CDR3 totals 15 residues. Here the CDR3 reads CASSMAPLVDEKLFF. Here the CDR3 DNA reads TGTGCCAGTAGTATGGCCCCGTTGGTTGATGAAAAACTGTTTTTT.

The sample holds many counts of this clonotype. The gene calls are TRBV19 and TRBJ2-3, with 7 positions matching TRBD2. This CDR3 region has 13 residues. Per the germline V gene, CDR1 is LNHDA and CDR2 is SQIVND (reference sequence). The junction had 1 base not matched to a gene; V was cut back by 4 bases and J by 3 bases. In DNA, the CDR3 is TGTGCCAGTAGTAAACTAGCGACAGATACGCAGTATTTT. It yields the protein CASSKLATDTQYF.

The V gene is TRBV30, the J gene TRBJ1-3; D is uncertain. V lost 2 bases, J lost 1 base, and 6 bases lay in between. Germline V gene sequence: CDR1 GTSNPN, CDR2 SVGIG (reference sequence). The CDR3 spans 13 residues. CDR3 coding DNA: TGTGCCTGGAGTCACCAGTCTGGAAACACCATATATTTT. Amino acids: CAWSHQSGNTIYF.

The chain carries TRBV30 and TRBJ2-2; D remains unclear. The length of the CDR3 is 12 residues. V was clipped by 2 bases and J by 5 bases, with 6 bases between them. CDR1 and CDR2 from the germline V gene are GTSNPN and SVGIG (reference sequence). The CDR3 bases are TGTGCCTGGAGTACCGGGACCGGGGAGCTGTTTTTT. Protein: CAWSTGTGELFF. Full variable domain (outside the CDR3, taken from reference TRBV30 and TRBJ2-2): SQTIHQWPATLVQPVGSPLSLECTVEGTSNPNLYWYRQAAGRGLQLLFYSVGIGQISSEVPQNLSASRPQDRQFILSSKKLLLSDSGFYLCAWSTGTGELFFGEGSRLTVL.

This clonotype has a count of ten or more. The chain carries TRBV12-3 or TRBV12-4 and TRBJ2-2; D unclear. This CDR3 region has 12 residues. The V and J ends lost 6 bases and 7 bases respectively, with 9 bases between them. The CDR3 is CASRLFVGELFF. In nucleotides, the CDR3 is TGTGCCAGCAGACTATTCGTCGGGGAGCTGTTTTTT.

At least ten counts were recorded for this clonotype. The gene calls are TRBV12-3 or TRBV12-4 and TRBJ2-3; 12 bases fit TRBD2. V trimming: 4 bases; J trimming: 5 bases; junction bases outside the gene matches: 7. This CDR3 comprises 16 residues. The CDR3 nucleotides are TGTGCCAGCAGTTCCGGTCTAGCGGGAGGGATAGATACGCAGTATTTT. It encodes CASSSGLAGGIDTQYF.

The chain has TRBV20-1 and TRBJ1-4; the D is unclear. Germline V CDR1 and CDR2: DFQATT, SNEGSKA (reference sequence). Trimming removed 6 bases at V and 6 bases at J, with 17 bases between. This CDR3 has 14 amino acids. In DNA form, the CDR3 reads TGCAGTGCCCCCGACCGCCCTCCCTATGAAAAACTGTTTTTT. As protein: CSAPDRPPYEKLFF.

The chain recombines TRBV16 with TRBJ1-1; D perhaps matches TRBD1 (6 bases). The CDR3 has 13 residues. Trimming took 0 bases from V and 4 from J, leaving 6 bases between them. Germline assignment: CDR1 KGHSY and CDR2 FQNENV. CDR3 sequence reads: CASSQSGGTEAFF. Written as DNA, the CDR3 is TGTGCCAGCAGCCAATCAGGGGGCACTGAAGCTTTCTTT.

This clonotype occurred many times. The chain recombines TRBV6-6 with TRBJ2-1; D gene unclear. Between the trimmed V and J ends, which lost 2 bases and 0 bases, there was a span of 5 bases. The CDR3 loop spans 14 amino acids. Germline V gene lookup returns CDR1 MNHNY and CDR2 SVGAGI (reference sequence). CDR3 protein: CASSYRSSYNEQFF. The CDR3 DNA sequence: TGTGCCAGCAGTTACAGAAGCTCCTACAATGAGCAGTTCTTC.